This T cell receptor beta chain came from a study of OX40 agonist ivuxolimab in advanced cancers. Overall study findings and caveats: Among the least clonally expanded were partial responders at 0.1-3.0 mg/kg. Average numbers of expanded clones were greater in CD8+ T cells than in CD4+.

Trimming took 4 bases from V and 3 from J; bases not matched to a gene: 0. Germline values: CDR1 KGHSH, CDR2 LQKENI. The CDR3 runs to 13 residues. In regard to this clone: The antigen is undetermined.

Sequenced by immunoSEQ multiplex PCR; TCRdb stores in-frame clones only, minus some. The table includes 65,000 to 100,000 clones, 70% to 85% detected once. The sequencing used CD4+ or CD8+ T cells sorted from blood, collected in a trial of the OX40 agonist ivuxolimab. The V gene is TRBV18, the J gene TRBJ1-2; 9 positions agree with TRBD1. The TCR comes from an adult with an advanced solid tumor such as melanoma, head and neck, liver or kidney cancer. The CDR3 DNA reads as TGTGCCAGCTCACGGACAGGGGACTATGGCTACACCTTC. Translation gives CASSRTGDYGYTF.